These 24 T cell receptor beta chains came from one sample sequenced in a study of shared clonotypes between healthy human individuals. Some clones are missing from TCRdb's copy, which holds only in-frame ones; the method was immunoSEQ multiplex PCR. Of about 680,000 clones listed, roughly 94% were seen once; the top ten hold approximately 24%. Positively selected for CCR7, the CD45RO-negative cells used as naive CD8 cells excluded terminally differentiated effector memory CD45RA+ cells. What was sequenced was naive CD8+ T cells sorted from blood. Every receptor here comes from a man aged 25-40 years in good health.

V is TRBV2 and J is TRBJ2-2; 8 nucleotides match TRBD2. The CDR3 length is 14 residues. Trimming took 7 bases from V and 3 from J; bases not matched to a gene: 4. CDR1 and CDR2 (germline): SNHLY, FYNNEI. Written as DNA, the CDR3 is TGTGCCAGCACACCGGGAGGGGACACCGGGGAGCTGTTTTTT. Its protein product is CASTPGGDTGELFF.

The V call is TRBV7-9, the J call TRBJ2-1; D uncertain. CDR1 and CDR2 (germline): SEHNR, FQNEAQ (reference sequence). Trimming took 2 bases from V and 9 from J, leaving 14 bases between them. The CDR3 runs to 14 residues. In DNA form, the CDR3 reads TGTGCCAGCAGCTTACAGAAAGGTCATCGTGAGCAGTTCTTC. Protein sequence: CASSLQKGHREQFF.

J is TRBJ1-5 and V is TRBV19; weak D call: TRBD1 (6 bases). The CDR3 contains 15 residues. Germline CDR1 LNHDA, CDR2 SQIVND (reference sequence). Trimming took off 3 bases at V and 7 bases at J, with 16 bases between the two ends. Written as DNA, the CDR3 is TGTGCCAGTAGTATGGCAACGGGGGCATACCAGCCCCAGCATTTT. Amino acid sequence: CASSMATGAYQPQHF.

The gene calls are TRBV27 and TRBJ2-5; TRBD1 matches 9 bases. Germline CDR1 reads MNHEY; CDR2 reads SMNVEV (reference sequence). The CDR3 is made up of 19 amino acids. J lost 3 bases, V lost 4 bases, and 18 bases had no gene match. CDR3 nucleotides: TGTGCCAGCAGTTCCAAAACACCAATCCGGGACAGGGCCGAAGAGACCCAGTACTTC. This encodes CASSSKTPIRDRAEETQYF.

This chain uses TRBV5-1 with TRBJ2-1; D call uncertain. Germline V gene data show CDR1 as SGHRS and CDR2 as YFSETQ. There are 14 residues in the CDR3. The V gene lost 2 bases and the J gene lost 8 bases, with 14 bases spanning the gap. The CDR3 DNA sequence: TGCGCCAGCAGCTTCCGACAAGGCTCCGATGAGCAGTTCTTC. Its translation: CASSFRQGSDEQFF. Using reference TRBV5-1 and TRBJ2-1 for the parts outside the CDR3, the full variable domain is KAGVTQTPRYLIKTRGQQVTLSCSPISGHRSVSWYQQTPGQGLQFLFEYFSETQRNKGNFPGRFSGRQFSNSRSEMNVSTLELGDSALYLCASSFRQGSDEQFFGPGTRLTVL.

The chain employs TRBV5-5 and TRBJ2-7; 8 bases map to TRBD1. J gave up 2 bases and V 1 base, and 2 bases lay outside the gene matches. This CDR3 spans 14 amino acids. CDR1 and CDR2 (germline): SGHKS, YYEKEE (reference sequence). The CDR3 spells CASSLSGGPYEQYF. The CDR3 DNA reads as TGTGCCAGCAGCTTGTCAGGGGGCCCCTACGAGCAGTACTTC.

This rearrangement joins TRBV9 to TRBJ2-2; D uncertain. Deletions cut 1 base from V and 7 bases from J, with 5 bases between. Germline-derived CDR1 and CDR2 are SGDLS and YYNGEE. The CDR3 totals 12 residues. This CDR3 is CASSVNRGELFF. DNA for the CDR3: TGTGCCAGCAGCGTAAACCGCGGGGAGCTGTTTTTT. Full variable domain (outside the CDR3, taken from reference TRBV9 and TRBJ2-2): DSGVTQTPKHLITATGQRVTLRCSPRSGDLSVYWYQQSLDQGLQFLIQYYNGEERAKGNILERFSAQQFPDLHSELNLSSLELGDSALYFCASSVNRGELFFGEGSRLTVL.

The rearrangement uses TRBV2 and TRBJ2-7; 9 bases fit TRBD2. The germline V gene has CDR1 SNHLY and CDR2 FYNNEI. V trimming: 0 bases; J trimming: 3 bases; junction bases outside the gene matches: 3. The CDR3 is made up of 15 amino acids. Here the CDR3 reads CASSEALAGRYEQYF. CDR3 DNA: TGTGCCAGCAGTGAAGCGCTAGCGGGGCGCTACGAGCAGTACTTC.

CDR3 in DNA: TGCAGCGTTTTTTGGGGACAGGAGCCTAACTATGGCTACACCTTC. Amino acids: CSVFWGQEPNYGYTF. The rearrangement joins TRBV29-1 to TRBJ1-2, with 8 bases fitting TRBD1. Germline trimming cut 5 bases from V and 0 bases from J; bases unmatched to any gene: 8. In germline, CDR1 is SQVTM, CDR2 ANQGSEA. The CDR3 sequence is 15 residues long.

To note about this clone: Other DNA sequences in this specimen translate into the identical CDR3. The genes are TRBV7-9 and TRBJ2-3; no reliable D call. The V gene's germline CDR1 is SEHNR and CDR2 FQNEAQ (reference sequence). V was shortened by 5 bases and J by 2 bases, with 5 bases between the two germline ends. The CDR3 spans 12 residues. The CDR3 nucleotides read TGTGCCAGCAGCCCCCCCACAGATACGCAGTATTTT. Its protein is CASSPPTDTQYF. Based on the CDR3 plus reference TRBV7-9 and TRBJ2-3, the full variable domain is DTGVSQNPRHKITKRGQNVTFRCDPISEHNRLYWYRQTLGQGPEFLTYFQNEAQLEKSRLLSDRFSAERPKGSFSTLEIQRTEQGDSAMYLCASSPPTDTQYFGPGTRLTVL.

The CDR3 loop is CASSPSEGTTEAFF. The CDR3 DNA follows: TGTGCCAGCTCACCCTCGGAAGGGACCACTGAAGCTTTCTTT. This chain links TRBV18 with TRBJ1-1; possibly TRBD1 for D (5 bases). CDR1 and CDR2 (germline): KGHSH, LQKENI. This CDR3 contains 14 residues. V lost 3 bases to trimming and J lost 4 bases, with 12 bases between them.

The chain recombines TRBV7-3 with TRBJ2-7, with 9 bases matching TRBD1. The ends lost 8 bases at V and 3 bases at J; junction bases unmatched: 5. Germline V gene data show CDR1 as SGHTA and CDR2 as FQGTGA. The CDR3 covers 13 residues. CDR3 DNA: TGTGCCAGCGCTCGGGGACAGGGCTACGAGCAGTACTTC. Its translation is CASARGQGYEQYF.

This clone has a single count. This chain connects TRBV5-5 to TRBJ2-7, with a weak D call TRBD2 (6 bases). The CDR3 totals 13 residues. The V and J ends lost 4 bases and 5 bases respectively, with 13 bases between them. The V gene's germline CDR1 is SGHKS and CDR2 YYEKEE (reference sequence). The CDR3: CASSPGLPHEQYF. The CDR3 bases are TGTGCCAGCAGCCCGGGACTGCCTCACGAGCAGTACTTC.

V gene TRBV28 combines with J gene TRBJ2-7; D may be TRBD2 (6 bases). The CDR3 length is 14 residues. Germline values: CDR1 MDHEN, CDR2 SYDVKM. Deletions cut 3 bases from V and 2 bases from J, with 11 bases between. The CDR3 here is CASSLRGRTYEQYF. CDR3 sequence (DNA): TGTGCCAGCAGTTTGCGGGGCAGAACCTACGAGCAGTACTTC.

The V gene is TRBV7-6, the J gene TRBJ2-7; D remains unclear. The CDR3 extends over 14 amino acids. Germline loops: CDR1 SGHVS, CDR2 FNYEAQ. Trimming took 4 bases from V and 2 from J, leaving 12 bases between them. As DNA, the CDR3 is TGTGCCAGCAGCTCTAACTACCGCCCCTACGAGCAGTACTTC. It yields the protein CASSSNYRPYEQYF.

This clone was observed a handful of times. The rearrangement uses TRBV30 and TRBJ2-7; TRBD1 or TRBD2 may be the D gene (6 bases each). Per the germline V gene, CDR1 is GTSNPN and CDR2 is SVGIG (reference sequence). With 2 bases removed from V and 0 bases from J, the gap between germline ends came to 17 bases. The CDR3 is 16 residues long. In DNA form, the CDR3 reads TGTGCCTGGAGTCCAAGGGGGAGGCCGGGCTCCTACGAGCAGTACTTC. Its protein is CAWSPRGRPGSYEQYF.

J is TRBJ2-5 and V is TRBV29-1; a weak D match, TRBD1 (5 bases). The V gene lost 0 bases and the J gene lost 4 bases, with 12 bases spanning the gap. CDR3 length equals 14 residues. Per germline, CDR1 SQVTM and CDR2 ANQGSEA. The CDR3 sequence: CSVEDTQGGETQYF. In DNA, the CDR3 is TGCAGCGTTGAAGATACCCAGGGCGGAGAGACCCAGTACTTC.

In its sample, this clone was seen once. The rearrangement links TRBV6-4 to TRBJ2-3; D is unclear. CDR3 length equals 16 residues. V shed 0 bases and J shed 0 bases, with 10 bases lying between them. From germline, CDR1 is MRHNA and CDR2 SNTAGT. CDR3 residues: CASSDSFSPSTDTQYF. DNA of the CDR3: TGTGCCAGCAGTGACTCGTTCTCCCCTAGCACAGATACGCAGTATTTT.

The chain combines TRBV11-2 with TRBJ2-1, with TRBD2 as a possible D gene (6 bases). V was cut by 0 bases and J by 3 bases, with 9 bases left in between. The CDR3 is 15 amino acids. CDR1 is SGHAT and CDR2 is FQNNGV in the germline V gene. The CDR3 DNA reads TGTGCCAGCAGCTTAGAGCTAGCGCTCTACAATGAGCAGTTCTTC. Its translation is CASSLELALYNEQFF. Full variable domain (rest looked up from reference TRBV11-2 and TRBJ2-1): EAGVAQSPRYKIIEKRQSVAFWCNPISGHATLYWYQQILGQGPKLLIQFQNNGVVDDSQLPKDRFSAERLKGVDSTLKIQPAKLEDSAVYLCASSLELALYNEQFFGPGTRLTVL.

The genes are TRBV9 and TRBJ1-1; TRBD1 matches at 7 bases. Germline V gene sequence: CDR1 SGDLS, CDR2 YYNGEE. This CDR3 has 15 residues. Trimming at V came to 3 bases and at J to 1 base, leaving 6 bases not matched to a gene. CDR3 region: CASSDRQGTNTEAFF. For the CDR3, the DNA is TGTGCCAGCAGCGATCGACAGGGTACGAACACTGAAGCTTTCTTT.

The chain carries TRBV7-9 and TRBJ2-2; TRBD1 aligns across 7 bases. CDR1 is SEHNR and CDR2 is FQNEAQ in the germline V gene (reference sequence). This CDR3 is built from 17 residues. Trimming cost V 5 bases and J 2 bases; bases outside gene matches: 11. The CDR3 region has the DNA TGTGCCAGCAGCCCAAAGAAGACAGGGATCAACACCGGGGAGCTGTTTTTT. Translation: CASSPKKTGINTGELFF.

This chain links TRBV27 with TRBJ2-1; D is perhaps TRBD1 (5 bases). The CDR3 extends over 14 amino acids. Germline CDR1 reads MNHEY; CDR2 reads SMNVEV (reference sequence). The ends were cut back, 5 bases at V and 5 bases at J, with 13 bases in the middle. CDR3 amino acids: CASSPTGRNNEQFF. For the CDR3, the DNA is TGTGCCAGCAGTCCAACAGGCAGAAACAATGAGCAGTTCTTC.

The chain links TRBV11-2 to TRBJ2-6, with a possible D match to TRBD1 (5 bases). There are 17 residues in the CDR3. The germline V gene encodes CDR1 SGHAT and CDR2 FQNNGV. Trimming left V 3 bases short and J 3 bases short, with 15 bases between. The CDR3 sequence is CASSLRWGGVGANVLTF. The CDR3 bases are TGTGCCAGCAGCTTGAGGTGGGGCGGAGTTGGGGCCAACGTCCTGACTTTC. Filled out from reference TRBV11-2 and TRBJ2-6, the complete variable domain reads EAGVAQSPRYKIIEKRQSVAFWCNPISGHATLYWYQQILGQGPKLLIQFQNNGVVDDSQLPKDRFSAERLKGVDSTLKIQPAKLEDSAVYLCASSLRWGGVGANVLTFGAGSRLTVL.

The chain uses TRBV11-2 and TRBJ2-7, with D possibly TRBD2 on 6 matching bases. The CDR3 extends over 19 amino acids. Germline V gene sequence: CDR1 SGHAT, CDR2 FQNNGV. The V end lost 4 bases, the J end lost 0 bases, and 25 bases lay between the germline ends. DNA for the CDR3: TGTGCCAGCAGCTCTACTGGAGGAGGGCTCTATTCCAACTCCTACGAGCAGTACTTC. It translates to CASSSTGGGLYSNSYEQYF.